This TCR beta chain was obtained from a study of shared clonotypes between healthy human individuals. The study, taken as a whole, reports: Non-shared clonotypes displayed generation probabilities falling below those of clonotypes present in all four donors. Some naive CD4 clonotypes, roughly 4.8%, turned up in common across a handful of donors.

TCRdb's table, derived via immunoSEQ multiplex PCR, lists solely in-frame clones and lacks some. Of 2 million to 3 million clones listed, over 85% were seen once; the top ten hold 0.35% to 0.45%. The J segment lost 4 bases and the V segment lost 6 bases, leaving 4 bases of the junction unmatched. CDR3 length equals 13 residues. Germline-derived CDR1 and CDR2 are SGHTA and FQGTGA. Notes on this clone: The antigen is not known. In the same sample, other DNA sequences code for this CDR3.

The sequencing sample was made of naive CD4+ T cells from PBMCs. Subset: CD45RA+ positively selected. The J gene is TRBJ2-5, the V gene TRBV7-3; the match to TRBD1 covers 8 bases. This receptor was taken from a man younger than 35 in good health. Some clones in this sample may be carry-over from other donors' samples. CDR3: CASSPGQAETQYF. The DNA of the CDR3 is TGTGCCAGCAGTCCGGGACAGGCAGAGACCCAGTACTTC.